Listed below are T cell receptor beta chains from one sample, sequenced in a study of cytomegalovirus exposure and HLA in healthy donors. Using immunoSEQ multiplex PCR, the repertoire was profiled, and TCRdb retains in-frame clones only, with some absent. The sample records some 200,000 clones, 77% being singletons. The specimen was PBMCs. The receptor set was obtained from a female donor in good health and CMV-seronegative. Each CDR3 is given with its conserved first and last residue. Size values are once, few and many counts, or a class for expanded clones, and some rows have none.

NA	TRBV20-1	TRBJ1-2	CSAPEDYGYTF
NA	TRBV19	TRBJ1-1	CASSPGDWVAEAFF
few	TRBV7-3	TRBJ2-3	CASSSSGALGTDTQYF
NA	TRBV14	TRBJ2-1	CASSQDGSAGGRLKNEQFF
few	TRBV5-1	TRBJ2-2	CASSFVGPNTGELFF
few	TRBV5-6	TRBJ1-5	CASSPRGPNQPQHF
NA	TRBV28	TRBJ2-5	CASSQPEGFQETQYF
NA	TRBV28	TRBJ1-1	CASSFLPGQGAPDTEAFF
NA	TRBV6-6	TRBJ2-5	CASTPRVRVETQYF
few	TRBV7-9	TRBJ2-5	CASSLEGRVQETQYF
once	TRBV9	TRBJ2-7	CASSGRQDSYEQYF
NA	TRBV5-1	TRBJ1-2	CASSLATGSYGYTF
few	TRBV4-3	TRBJ1-2	CASSQEWGGSDGYTF
NA	TRBV19	TRBJ2-3	CASASAGRTDTQYF
NA	TRBV7-8	TRBJ1-1	CASSLDEGNTEAFF
NA	TRBV4-3	TRBJ2-3	CASSQDAPGLGTDTQYF
NA	TRBV7-3	TRBJ1-2	CASSLTTSYGYTF
many	TRBV5-6	TRBJ1-1	CASSLVPGQRSPEAFF
NA	TRBV6-5	TRBJ1-3	CASSYSTSSGNTIYF
few	TRBV27	TRBJ1-2	CASTSLDRLYSYTF
NA	TRBV5-6	TRBJ2-7	CASSLAGGSSYEQYF
few	TRBV28	TRBJ1-1	CASRFPVNTEAFF
NA	TRBV7-3	TRBJ2-7	CASSLFWGRATNEQYF
NA	TRBV21-1	TRBJ2-5	CASSKGLSKETQYF
NA	TRBV7-3	TRBJ2-1	CASSLGAGGYNEQFF